The rows below give T cell receptor beta chains drawn from one sample of a study of shared clonotypes between healthy human individuals. Libraries were prepared by immunoSEQ multiplex PCR; TCRdb keeps only in-frame clonotypes and omits some of them. Counted here are about 2 million clones, 85% to 95% occurring once; the ten biggest clones make up around 1.2%. Sequencing input: naive CD8+ T cells sorted from blood. The receptors shown here come from a man younger than 35 in good health. CDR3s include the opening cysteine and the closing phenylalanine or tryptophan. The D gene is left open where the match is weak. Some rows have no size entry. The others give once, few or many, or a class for an expanded clone.

size | D | J | V | DNA | CDR3
. | TRBD2 | TRBJ2-7 | TRBV4-1 | TGCGCCAGCAGCCAAAAAGCGGGGGGGCCCTACGAGCAGTACTTC | CASSQKAGGPYEQYF
. | . | TRBJ1-1 | TRBV2 | TGTGCCAGCAGTGAAGTAACGACAGGCTCGAGCACTGAAGCTTTCTTT | CASSEVTTGSSTEAFF
. | . | TRBJ1-5 | TRBV5-6 | TGTGCCAGCAGCTTGCGGGCTACTCAGAGCAATCAGCCCCAGCATTTT | CASSLRATQSNQPQHF
. | . | TRBJ2-7 | TRBV4-1 | TGCGCCAGCAGCCAAGAAACCGCAGGGGTCGGGGAGCAGTACTTC | CASSQETAGVGEQYF
. | TRBD2 | TRBJ2-5 | TRBV7-3 | TGTGCCAGCAGCTCCATTGGGGGAGGGGAAGAGACCCAGTACTTC | CASSSIGGGEETQYF
. | . | TRBJ1-5 | TRBV11-2 | TGTGCCAGCAGCTTAGATGGGGGACTGTACAATCAGCCCCAGCATTTT | CASSLDGGLYNQPQHF
. | . | TRBJ2-3 | TRBV5-1 | TGCGCCAGCAGCTCATCTAGCACAGATACGCAGTATTTT | CASSSSSTDTQYF
. | TRBD1 | TRBJ1-2 | TRBV20-1 | TGCAGTGCCCGACAGGGGTATGGCTACACCTTC | CSARQGYGYTF
. | . | TRBJ1-2 | TRBV7-6 | TGTGCCAGCAGCTTAGGGGGGACCTCGCATGGCTACACCTTC | CASSLGGTSHGYTF
once | . | TRBJ1-2 | TRBV29-1 | TGCAGCGTTGAAGATCAAGGCCTTGGCTACACCTTC | CSVEDQGLGYTF
. | . | TRBJ2-5 | TRBV7-2 | TGTGCCAGCAGCTTAGACCGGGGAATGGTAGAGACCCAGTACTTC | CASSLDRGMVETQYF
once | . | TRBJ2-5 | TRBV4-1 | TGCGCCAGCAGCCAAGGAGGCGGGCCGGGGCTGGAGACCCAGTACTTC | CASSQGGGPGLETQYF
once | TRBD1 | TRBJ2-5 | TRBV7-3 | TGTGCCAGCAGCTCCTGGGGACAGGGAGCCAACGACCAAGAGACCCAGTACTTC | CASSSWGQGANDQETQYF
. | TRBD2 | TRBJ2-1 | TRBV9 | TGTGCCAGCAGCGTAGAACTAGCGGGGTGGAATGAGCAGTTCTTC | CASSVELAGWNEQFF
. | TRBD1 | TRBJ1-5 | TRBV19 | TGTGCCAGTCGGAATATGGGTCAGGGGGCAGGTCAGCCCCAGCATTTT | CASRNMGQGAGQPQHF
. | . | TRBJ2-2 | TRBV5-1 | TGCGCCAGCAGTTCAACCGGGGAGCTGTTTTTT | CASSSTGELFF